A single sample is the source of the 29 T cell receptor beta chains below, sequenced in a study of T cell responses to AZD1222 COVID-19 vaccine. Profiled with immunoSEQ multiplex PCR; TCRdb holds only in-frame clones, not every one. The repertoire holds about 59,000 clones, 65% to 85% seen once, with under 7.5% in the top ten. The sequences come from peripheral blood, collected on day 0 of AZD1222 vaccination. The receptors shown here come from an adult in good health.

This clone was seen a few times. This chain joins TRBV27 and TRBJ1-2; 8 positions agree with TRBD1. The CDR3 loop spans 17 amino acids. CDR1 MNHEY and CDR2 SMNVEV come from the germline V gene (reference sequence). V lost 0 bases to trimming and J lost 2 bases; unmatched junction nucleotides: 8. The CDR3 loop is CASSLSSGQGPNYGYTF. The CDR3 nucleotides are TGTGCCAGCAGTTTATCCTCTGGACAGGGCCCCAACTATGGCTACACCTTC.

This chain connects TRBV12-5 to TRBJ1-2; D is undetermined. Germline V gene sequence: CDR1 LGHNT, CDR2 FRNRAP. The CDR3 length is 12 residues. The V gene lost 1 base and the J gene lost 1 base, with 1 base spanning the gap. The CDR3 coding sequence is TGTGCTAGTGGTTTGGGTAACTATGGCTACACCTTC. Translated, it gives CASGLGNYGYTF.

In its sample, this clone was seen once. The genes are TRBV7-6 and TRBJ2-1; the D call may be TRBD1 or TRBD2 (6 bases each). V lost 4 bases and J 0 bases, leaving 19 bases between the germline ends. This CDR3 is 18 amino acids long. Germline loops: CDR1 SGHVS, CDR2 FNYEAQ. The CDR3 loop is CASSSRRGARSSYNEQFF. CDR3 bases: TGTGCCAGCAGCTCCCGGAGGGGGGCCCGCAGCTCCTACAATGAGCAGTTCTTC.

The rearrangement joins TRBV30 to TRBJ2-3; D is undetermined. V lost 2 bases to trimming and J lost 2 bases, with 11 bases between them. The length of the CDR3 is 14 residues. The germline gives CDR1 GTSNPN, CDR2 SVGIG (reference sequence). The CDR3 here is CAWSIGRATDTQYF. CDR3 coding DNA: TGTGCCTGGAGTATAGGCCGAGCCACAGATACGCAGTATTTT.

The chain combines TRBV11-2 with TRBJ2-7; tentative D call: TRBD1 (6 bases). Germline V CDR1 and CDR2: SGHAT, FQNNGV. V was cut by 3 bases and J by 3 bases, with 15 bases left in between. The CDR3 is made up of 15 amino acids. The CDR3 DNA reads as TGTGCCAGCAGCTTTGAGACAGGACCTCTCTACGAGCAGTACTTC. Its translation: CASSFETGPLYEQYF.

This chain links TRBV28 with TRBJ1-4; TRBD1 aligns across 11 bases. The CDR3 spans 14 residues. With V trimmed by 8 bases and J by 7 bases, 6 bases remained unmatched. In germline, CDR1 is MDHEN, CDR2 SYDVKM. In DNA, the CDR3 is TGTGCCAGCCTTCCCGGGACAGGGGGTGAAAAACTGTTTTTT. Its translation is CASLPGTGGEKLFF.

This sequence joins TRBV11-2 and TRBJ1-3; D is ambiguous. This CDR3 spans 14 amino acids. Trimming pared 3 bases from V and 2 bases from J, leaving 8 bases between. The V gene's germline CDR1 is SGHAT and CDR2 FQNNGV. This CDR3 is CASSLQTAGNTIYF. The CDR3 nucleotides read TGTGCCAGCAGCTTGCAAACAGCTGGAAACACCATATATTTT.

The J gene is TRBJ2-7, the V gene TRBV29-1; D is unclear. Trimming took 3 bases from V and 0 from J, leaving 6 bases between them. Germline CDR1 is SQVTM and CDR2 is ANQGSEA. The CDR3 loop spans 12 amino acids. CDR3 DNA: TGCAGCGTTGAGGTCAGCTCCTACGAGCAGTACTTC. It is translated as CSVEVSSYEQYF.

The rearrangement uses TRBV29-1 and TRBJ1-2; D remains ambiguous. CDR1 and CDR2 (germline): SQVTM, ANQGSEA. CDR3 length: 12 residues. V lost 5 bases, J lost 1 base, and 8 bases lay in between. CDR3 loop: CSVYGSNYGYTF. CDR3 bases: TGCAGCGTTTATGGCAGTAACTATGGCTACACCTTC.

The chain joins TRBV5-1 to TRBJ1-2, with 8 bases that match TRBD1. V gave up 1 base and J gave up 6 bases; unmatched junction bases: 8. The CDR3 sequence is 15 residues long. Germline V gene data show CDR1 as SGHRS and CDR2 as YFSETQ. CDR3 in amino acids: CASSLTIDRGNGYTF. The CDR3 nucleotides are TGCGCCAGCAGCTTGACTATCGACAGGGGAAATGGCTACACCTTC. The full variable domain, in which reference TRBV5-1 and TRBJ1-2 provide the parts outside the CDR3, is KAGVTQTPRYLIKTRGQQVTLSCSPISGHRSVSWYQQTPGQGLQFLFEYFSETQRNKGNFPGRFSGRQFSNSRSEMNVSTLELGDSALYLCASSLTIDRGNGYTFGSGTRLTVV.

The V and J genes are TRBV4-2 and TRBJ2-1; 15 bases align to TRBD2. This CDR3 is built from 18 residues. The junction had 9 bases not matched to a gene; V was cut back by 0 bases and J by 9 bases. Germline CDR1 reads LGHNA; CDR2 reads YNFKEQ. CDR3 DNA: TGTGCCAGCAGCCAAGAGAGGAGGACTAGCGGGGGGGAAGGTGAGCAGTTCTTC. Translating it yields CASSQERRTSGGEGEQFF.

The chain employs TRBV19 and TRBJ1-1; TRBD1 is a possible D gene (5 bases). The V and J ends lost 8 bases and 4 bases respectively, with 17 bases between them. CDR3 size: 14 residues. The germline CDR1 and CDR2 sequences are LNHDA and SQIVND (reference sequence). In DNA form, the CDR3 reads TGTGCCAGTTCTCCGGGTGGGGGGAGCACTGAAGCTTTCTTT. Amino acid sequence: CASSPGGGSTEAFF.

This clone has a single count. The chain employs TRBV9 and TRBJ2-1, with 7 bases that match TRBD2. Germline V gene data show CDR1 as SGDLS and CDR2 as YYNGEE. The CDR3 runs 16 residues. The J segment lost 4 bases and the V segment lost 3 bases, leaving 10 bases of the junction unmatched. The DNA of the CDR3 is TGTGCCAGCAGCGCCGAGGTGGCGCGGGGGTACAATGAGCAGTTCTTC. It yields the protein CASSAEVARGYNEQFF.

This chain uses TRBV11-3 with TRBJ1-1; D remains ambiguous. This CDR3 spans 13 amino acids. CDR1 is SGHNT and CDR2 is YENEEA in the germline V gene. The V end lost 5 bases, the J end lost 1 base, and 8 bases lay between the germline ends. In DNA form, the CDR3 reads TGTGCCAGCAGCATTACACCGAACACTGAAGCTTTCTTT. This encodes CASSITPNTEAFF.

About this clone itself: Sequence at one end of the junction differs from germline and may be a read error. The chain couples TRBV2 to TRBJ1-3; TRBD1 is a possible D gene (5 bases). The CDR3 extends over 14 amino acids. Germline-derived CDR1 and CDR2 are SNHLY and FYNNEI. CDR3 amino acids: CASKIQGPGNTIYF. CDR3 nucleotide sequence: TGTGCCAGCAAAATTCAGGGCCCTGGGAACACCATATATTTT.

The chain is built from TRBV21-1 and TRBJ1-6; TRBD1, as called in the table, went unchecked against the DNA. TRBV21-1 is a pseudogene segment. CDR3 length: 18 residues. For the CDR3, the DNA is TGTGCCAGCAGCAAAGAGGGGGCAGGGGCATGTTATAATTCACCCCTCCACTTT. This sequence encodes CASSKEGAGACYNSPLHF.

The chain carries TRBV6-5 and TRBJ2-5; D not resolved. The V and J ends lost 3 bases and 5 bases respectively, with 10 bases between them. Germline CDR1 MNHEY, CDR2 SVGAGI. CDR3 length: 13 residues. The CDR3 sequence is CASSYGIGETQYF. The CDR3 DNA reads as TGTGCCAGCAGTTATGGGATCGGGGAGACCCAGTACTTC.

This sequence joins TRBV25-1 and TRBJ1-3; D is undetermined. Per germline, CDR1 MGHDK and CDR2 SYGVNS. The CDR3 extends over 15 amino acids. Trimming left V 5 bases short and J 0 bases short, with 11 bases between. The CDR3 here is CASSHKAYSGNTIYF. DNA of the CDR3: TGTGCCAGCAGTCACAAGGCGTACTCTGGAAACACCATATATTTT. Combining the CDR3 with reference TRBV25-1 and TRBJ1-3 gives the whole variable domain EADIYQTPRYLVIGTGKKITLECSQTMGHDKMYWYQQDPGMELHLIHYSYGVNSTEKGDLSSESTVSRIRTEHFPLTLESARPSHTSQYLCASSHKAYSGNTIYFGEGSWLTVV.

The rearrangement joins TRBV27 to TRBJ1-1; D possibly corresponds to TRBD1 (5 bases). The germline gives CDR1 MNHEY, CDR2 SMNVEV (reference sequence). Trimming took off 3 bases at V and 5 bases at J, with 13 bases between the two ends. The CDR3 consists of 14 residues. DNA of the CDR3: TGTGCCAGCAGTTTCTGGGGCGGGAGGACTGAAGCTTTCTTT. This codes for CASSFWGGRTEAFF.

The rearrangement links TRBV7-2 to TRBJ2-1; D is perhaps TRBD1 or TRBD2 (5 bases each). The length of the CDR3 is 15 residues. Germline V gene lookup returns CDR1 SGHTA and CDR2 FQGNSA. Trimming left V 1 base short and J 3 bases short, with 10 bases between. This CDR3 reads CASSLVGGGYNEQFF. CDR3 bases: TGTGCCAGCAGCTTAGTGGGTGGGGGCTACAATGAGCAGTTCTTC.

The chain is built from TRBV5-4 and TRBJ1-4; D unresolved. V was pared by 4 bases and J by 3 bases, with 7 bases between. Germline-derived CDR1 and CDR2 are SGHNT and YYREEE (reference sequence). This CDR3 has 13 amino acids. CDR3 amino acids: CASSLGANEKLFF. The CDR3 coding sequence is TGTGCCAGCAGCCTGGGAGCTAATGAAAAACTGTTTTTT.

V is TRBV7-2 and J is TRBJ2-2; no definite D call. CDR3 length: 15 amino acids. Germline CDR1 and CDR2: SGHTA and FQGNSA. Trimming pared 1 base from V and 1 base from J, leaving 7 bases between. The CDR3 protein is CASSLGLQNTGELFF. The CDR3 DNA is TGTGCCAGCAGCTTAGGCCTCCAGAACACCGGGGAGCTGTTTTTT.

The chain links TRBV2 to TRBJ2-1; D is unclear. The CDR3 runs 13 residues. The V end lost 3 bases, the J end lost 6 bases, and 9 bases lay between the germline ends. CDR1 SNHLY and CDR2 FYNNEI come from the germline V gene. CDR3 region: CASSEGIGNEQFF. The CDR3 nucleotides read TGTGCCAGCAGTGAGGGAATAGGCAATGAGCAGTTCTTC. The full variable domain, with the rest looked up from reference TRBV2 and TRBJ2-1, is EPEVTQTPSHQVTQMGQEVILRCVPISNHLYFYWYRQILGQKVEFLVSFYNNEISEKSEIFDDQFSVERPDGSNFTLKIRSTKLEDSAMYFCASSEGIGNEQFFGPGTRLTVL.

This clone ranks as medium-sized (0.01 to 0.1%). This CDR3 reads CASSGGTGKDEQYF. CDR3 coding DNA: TGTGCCAGCAGTGGTGGGACAGGGAAGGACGAGCAGTACTTC. This chain joins TRBV6-2 or TRBV6-3 and TRBJ2-7, with TRBD1 matching 9 bases. Germline trimming cut 5 bases from V and 5 bases from J; bases unmatched to any gene: 7. The CDR3 has 14 residues. Germline V gene sequence: CDR1 MNHEY, CDR2 SVGEGT.

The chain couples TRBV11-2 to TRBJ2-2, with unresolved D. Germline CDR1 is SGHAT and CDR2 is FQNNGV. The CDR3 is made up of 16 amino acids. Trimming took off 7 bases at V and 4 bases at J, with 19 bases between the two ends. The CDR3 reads CASISLKGLRTGELFF. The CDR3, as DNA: TGTGCCAGCATCTCCCTCAAGGGTTTACGCACCGGGGAGCTGTTTTTT.

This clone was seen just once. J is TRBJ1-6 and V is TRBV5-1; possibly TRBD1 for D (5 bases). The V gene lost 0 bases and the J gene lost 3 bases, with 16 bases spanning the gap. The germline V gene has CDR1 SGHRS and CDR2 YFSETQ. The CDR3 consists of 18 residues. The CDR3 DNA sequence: TGCGCCAGCAGCTTGGAAAGTCGACAGACACACTATAATTCACCCCTCCACTTT. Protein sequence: CASSLESRQTHYNSPLHF. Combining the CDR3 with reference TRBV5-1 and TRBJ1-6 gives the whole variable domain KAGVTQTPRYLIKTRGQQVTLSCSPISGHRSVSWYQQTPGQGLQFLFEYFSETQRNKGNFPGRFSGRQFSNSRSEMNVSTLELGDSALYLCASSLESRQTHYNSPLHFGNGTRLTVT.

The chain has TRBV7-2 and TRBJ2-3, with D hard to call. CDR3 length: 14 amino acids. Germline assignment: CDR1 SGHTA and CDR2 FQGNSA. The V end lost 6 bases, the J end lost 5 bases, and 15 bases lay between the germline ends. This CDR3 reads CASSRSPYKDTQYF. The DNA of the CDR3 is TGTGCCAGCAGTCGATCCCCCTACAAAGATACGCAGTATTTT.

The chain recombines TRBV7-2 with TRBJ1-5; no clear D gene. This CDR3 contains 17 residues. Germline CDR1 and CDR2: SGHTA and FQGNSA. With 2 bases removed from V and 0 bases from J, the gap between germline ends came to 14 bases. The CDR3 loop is CASSLLRIPYSNQPQHF. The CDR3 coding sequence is TGTGCCAGCAGCTTACTCAGAATTCCTTATAGCAATCAGCCCCAGCATTTT.

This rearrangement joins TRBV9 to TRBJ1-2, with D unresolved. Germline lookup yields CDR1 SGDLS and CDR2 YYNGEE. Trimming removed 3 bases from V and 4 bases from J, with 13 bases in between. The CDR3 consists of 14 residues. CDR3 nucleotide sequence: TGTGCCAGCAGCGCCGTCGACGGAGCCTATGGCTACACCTTC. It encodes CASSAVDGAYGYTF.